The rows below give T cell receptor beta chains drawn from one sample of a study of neurological immune-mediated disorders. TCRdb used MiXCR to reprocess the 5' RACE reads, holding one entry per CDR3 protein. The table lists tens of thousands of distinct CDR3 sequences, 17% of them singletons. The sample taken for sequencing was PBMCs. These receptor sequences come from a woman aged 40-49 years in good health. Each CDR3 is given with its conserved first and last residue. The order of the fields is clone size, V gene, J gene, D gene, CDR3 DNA, CDR3 protein. A D gene is named only where the DNA matches it firmly. A row's size may be missing; if present it is once, few, many or a size class.

clone_size: few; v_call: TRBV28; j_call: TRBJ1-4; d_call: -; cdr3_nt: TGTGCCAGCTCCTACGGGACGGCGAATGAAAAACTGTTTTTT; cdr3_aa: CASSYGTANEKLFF
clone_size: many; v_call: TRBV5-1; j_call: TRBJ1-4; d_call: -; cdr3_nt: TGCGCCAGCAACCCCGGAGGGGGGATTGGTGAAAAACTGTTTTTT; cdr3_aa: CASNPGGGIGEKLFF
clone_size: -; v_call: TRBV6-2/TRBV6-3; j_call: TRBJ1-2; d_call: TRBD1; cdr3_nt: TGTGCCAGCGCCGATAAGGGGACAGGACTATATGGCTACACCTTC; cdr3_aa: CASADKGTGLYGYTF
clone_size: many; v_call: TRBV4-2; j_call: TRBJ1-5; d_call: -; cdr3_nt: TGTGCCAGCAGCCATCCGAGCGGGGGCGCGGAAAACAATCAGCCCCAGCATTTT; cdr3_aa: CASSHPSGGAENNQPQHF
clone_size: many; v_call: TRBV7-2; j_call: TRBJ2-7; d_call: -; cdr3_nt: TGTGCCAGCAGCTCTGGACCAACAGGGGAGGGCAACGAGCAGTACTTC; cdr3_aa: CASSSGPTGEGNEQYF
clone_size: many; v_call: TRBV7-9; j_call: TRBJ1-3; d_call: -; cdr3_nt: TGTGCCAGCAGCTTCGCCAGGGTGGGAAACACCATATATTTT; cdr3_aa: CASSFARVGNTIYF
clone_size: many; v_call: TRBV6-6; j_call: TRBJ2-1; d_call: TRBD1; cdr3_nt: TGTGCCAGCAGCCCTGACAGGGGCCCCTACAATGAGCAGTTCTTC; cdr3_aa: CASSPDRGPYNEQFF
clone_size: many; v_call: TRBV20-1; j_call: TRBJ2-7; d_call: -; cdr3_nt: TGCAGTGCTAGTGATAACAGGCCCTACGAGCAGTACTTC; cdr3_aa: CSASDNRPYEQYF
clone_size: many; v_call: TRBV10-3; j_call: TRBJ1-2; d_call: TRBD1; cdr3_nt: TGTGCCATCAGCACGGTCAGGGGGCAATACTATGGCTACACCTTC; cdr3_aa: CAISTVRGQYYGYTF
clone_size: few; v_call: TRBV28; j_call: TRBJ1-4; d_call: -; cdr3_nt: TGTGCCAGCAGTTCTGCAGGGAGGCAGAATGAAAAACTGTTTTTT; cdr3_aa: CASSSAGRQNEKLFF
clone_size: many; v_call: TRBV15; j_call: TRBJ2-3; d_call: -; cdr3_nt: TGTGCCACGCAGGAGGTTAGCACAGATACGCAGTATTTT; cdr3_aa: CATQEVSTDTQYF
clone_size: many; v_call: TRBV20-1; j_call: TRBJ2-7; d_call: -; cdr3_nt: TGCAGTGCTAGAGATCAGGGGGGAAACTCCTACGAGCAGTACTTC; cdr3_aa: CSARDQGGNSYEQYF
clone_size: once; v_call: TRBV5-1; j_call: TRBJ2-2; d_call: TRBD2; cdr3_nt: TGCGCCAGCAGCTTGGTAGCGGGGGCGAACACCGGGGAGCTGTTTTTT; cdr3_aa: CASSLVAGANTGELFF
clone_size: many; v_call: TRBV10-3; j_call: TRBJ2-4; d_call: -; cdr3_nt: TGTGCCATCAGTGAAGCCGATGGGGAAAACATTCAGTACTTC; cdr3_aa: CAISEADGENIQYF
clone_size: many; v_call: TRBV9; j_call: TRBJ2-7; d_call: TRBD2; cdr3_nt: TGTGCCAGCAGCGTAGCTGCAGCGGGGGTCTACGAGCAGTACTTC; cdr3_aa: CASSVAAAGVYEQYF
clone_size: -; v_call: TRBV20-1; j_call: TRBJ2-7; d_call: -; cdr3_nt: TGCAGTGCTAGTTCCCTCTCCTACGAGCAGTACTTC; cdr3_aa: CSASSLSYEQYF
clone_size: many; v_call: TRBV5-1; j_call: TRBJ1-1; d_call: -; cdr3_nt: TGCGCCAGCAGCCCCTCCGGAAACACTGAAGCTTTCTTT; cdr3_aa: CASSPSGNTEAFF
clone_size: many; v_call: TRBV30; j_call: TRBJ2-5; d_call: TRBD2; cdr3_nt: TGTGCCGGAAAAGAGGGGACTAGCGGAGGGGCCCAGTACTTC; cdr3_aa: CAGKEGTSGGAQYF
clone_size: few; v_call: TRBV24-1; j_call: TRBJ2-6; d_call: -; cdr3_nt: TGTGCCACCAGTGATCCTTTTGGCAGGCTCTTAGCTGGGGCCAACGTCCTGACTTTC; cdr3_aa: CATSDPFGRLLAGANVLTF
clone_size: many; v_call: TRBV5-1; j_call: TRBJ1-2; d_call: -; cdr3_nt: TGCGCCAGCAGCTTGGGGGTCGGGGCTCAACAGGGCTACACCTTC; cdr3_aa: CASSLGVGAQQGYTF
clone_size: many; v_call: TRBV20-1; j_call: TRBJ2-5; d_call: TRBD1; cdr3_nt: TGCAGTGCTAGAGTCACGACAGGGGATCAAGAGACCCAGTACTTC; cdr3_aa: CSARVTTGDQETQYF
clone_size: many; v_call: TRBV20-1; j_call: TRBJ2-3; d_call: TRBD1; cdr3_nt: TGCAGTGCTAGAAGGGACAGGGAAGGAGATACGCAGTATTTT; cdr3_aa: CSARRDREGDTQYF
clone_size: many; v_call: TRBV20-1; j_call: TRBJ1-2; d_call: -; cdr3_nt: TGCAGTGCGAGGGGGTTGGACAGCTTGGGGGCTGGCTACACCTTC; cdr3_aa: CSARGLDSLGAGYTF
clone_size: many; v_call: TRBV28; j_call: TRBJ2-3; d_call: TRBD2; cdr3_nt: TGTGCCAGCAGTTTATCGGCGGGGGGGCCGGATTTT; cdr3_aa: CASSLSAGGPDF
clone_size: many; v_call: TRBV10-3; j_call: TRBJ2-1; d_call: -; cdr3_nt: TGTGCCATCAGTGAGTCGACTGGGGCCGGGGACAATGAGCAGTTCTTC; cdr3_aa: CAISESTGAGDNEQFF
clone_size: many; v_call: TRBV6-2/TRBV6-3; j_call: TRBJ1-2; d_call: TRBD1; cdr3_nt: TGTGCCAGCAGTTCGAAGACAGGGAACTATGGCTACACCTTC; cdr3_aa: CASSSKTGNYGYTF
clone_size: few; v_call: TRBV5-1; j_call: TRBJ2-5; d_call: TRBD1; cdr3_nt: TGCGCCAGCAGCTCCCCGGGACAGAAAGAGACCCAGTACTTC; cdr3_aa: CASSSPGQKETQYF